This T cell receptor (beta chain) was recorded in a study of blood T cell repertoires in COVID-19. On the study more broadly: Some COVID-19 samples were acute and others convalescent; all came from the United States, Italy and Spain. In each case, the material was cDNA or gDNA derived from T cells, B-cell-depleted T cells, or PBMCs.

In the study's own analysis: Estimates of nucleated cell counts were drawn from the amplification of reference gene primers. Clones were sequenced by immunoSEQ multiplex PCR, and TCRdb holds only the in-frame ones, with some missing. V, J and clone size derive from that table, while D and trimming were established from the DNA sequence. The sample shows 250,000 to 350,000 clones, 86% of them seen only once. Trimming left V 5 bases short and J 3 bases short, with 5 bases between. This CDR3 has 11 residues. Turning to this clone: Other DNA sequences of this sample code for an identical CDR3.

Source material: peripheral blood. The receptor comes from a woman in her seventies with COVID-19, enrolled during active disease. The V and J genes are TRBV12-3 or TRBV12-4 and TRBJ2-7, with D unclear. The CDR3 region has the DNA TGTGCCAGCAGTCCGGGCTACGAGCAGTACTTC. Translating gives CASSPGYEQYF.